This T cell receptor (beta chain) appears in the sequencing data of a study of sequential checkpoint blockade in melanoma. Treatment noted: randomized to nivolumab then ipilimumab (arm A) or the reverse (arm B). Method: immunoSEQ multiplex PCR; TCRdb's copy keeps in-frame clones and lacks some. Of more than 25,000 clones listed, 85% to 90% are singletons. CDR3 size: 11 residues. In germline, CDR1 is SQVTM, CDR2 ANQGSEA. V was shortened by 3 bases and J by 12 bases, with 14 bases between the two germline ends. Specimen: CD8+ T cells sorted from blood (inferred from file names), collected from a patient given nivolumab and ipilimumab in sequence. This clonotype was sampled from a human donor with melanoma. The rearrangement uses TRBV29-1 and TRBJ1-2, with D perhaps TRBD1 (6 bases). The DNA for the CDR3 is TGCAGCGTTGATACAGGGCCAGAGGACACCTTC. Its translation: CSVDTGPEDTF.